The clone carrying this TCR beta chain was picked up one time. The source of the sample is a study of blood T cell repertoires in COVID-19. Looking at the study overall: The study drew acute and convalescent COVID-19 samples from the United States, Italy and Spain. The cDNA or gDNA used as material had been derived from T cells, B-cell-depleted T cells, or PBMCs.

Original analysis: Researchers report that nucleated cell counts were estimated from reference gene primer amplification. TCRdb keeps only in-frame clones here, not all; method: immunoSEQ multiplex PCR. That table gives V, J and clone size, and the DNA gave D and trimming. Altogether about 70,000 clones are present, 79% being singletons, with the ten largest covering roughly 6%. Trimming took 4 bases from V and 5 from J; bases not matched to a gene: 7. The CDR3 spans 14 residues. Germline V lookup: CDR1 SGHTA, CDR2 FQGNSA. Source material: peripheral blood. V and J are TRBV7-2 and TRBJ1-2; TRBD1 aligns across 7 bases. The clonotype originates from a woman aged 60-70 years with acute or convalescent COVID-19. The CDR3 loop reads CASSSRQGFYGYTF. The CDR3 DNA sequence: TGTGCCAGCAGCTCCAGACAGGGTTTTTATGGCTACACCTTC.